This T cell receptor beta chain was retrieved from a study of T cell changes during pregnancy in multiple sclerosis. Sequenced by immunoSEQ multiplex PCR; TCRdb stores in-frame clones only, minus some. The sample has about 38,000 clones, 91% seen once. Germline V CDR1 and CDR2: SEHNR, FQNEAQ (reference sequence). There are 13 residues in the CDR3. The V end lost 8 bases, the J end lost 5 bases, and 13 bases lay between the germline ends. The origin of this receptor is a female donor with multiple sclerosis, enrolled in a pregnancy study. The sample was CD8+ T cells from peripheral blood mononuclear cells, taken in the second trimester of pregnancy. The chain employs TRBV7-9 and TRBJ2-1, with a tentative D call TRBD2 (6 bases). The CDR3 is CASGQTRNNEQFF. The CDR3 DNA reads TGTGCCAGCGGCCAGACTAGGAACAATGAGCAGTTCTTC.